This T cell receptor beta chain was profiled in a study of radiotherapy plus CTLA-4 blockade in lung cancer. Overall study: About 20% of patients responded objectively, and roughly 30% achieved disease control.

The V and J ends lost 7 bases and 9 bases respectively, with 16 bases between them. CDR1 SGHTA and CDR2 FQGTGA come from the germline V gene. The CDR3 runs 13 residues. General observations from the study: Radiotherapy was combined with ipilimumab, and tumor-derived TCR clones then expanded in blood.

Here immunoSEQ multiplex PCR was the method, and the copy in TCRdb shows in-frame clones only, minus some. The repertoire includes roughly 80,000 clones, less than 85% of them detected once, and roughly 10% sits in the top ten. In the case of this clone: The antigen is unknown.

The receptor's source is a human donor with non-small cell lung cancer whose response to radiotherapy plus ipilimumab could not be evaluated. The chain uses TRBV7-3 and TRBJ2-1; no firm D call. The sample consisted of peripheral blood, taken from a patient treated with radiotherapy plus ipilimumab. CDR3 DNA: TGTGCCAGCACACAAACCCATCCGGGTGAGCAGTTCTTC. It codes for CASTQTHPGEQFF.